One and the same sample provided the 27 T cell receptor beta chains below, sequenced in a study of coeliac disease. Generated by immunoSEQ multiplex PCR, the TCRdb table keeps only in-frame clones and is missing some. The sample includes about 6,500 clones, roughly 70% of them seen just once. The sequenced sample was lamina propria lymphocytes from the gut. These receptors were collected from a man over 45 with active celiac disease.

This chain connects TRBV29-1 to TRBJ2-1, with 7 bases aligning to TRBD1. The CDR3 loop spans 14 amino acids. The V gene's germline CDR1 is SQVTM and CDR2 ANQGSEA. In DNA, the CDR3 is TGCAGTGCCTTAGAGGGACAGAAATACAATGAGCAGTTCTTC. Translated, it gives CSALEGQKYNEQFF.

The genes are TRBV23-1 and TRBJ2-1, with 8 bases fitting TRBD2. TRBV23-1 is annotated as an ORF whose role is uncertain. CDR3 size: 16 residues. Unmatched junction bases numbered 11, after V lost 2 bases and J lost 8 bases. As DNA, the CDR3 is TGCGCCAGCAGTCAACTACCGGGGGGGTTCAAGGATGAGCAGTTCTTC. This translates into CASSQLPGGFKDEQFF.

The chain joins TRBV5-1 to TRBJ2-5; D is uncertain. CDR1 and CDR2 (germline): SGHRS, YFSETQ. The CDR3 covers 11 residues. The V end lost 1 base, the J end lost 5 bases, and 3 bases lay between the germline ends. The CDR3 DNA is TGCGCCAGCAGCTTGTCGGAGACCCAGTACTTC. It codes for CASSLSETQYF.

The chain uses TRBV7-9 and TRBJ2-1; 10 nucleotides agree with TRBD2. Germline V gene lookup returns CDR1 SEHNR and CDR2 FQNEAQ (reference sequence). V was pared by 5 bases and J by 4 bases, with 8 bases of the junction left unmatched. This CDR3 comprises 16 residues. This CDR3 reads CASSPSGTSVYNEQFF. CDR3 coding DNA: TGTGCCAGCAGCCCCTCCGGGACTAGCGTTTACAATGAGCAGTTCTTC.

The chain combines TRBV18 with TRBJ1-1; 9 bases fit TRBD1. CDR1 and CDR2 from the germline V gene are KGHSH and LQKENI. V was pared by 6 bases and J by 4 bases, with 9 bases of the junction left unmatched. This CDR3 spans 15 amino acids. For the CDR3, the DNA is TGTGCCAGCTCCCAGGACAGGGGAGGAATCACTGAAGCTTTCTTT. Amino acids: CASSQDRGGITEAFF.

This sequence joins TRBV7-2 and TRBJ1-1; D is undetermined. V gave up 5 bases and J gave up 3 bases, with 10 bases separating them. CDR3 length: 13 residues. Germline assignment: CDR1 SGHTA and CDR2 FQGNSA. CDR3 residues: CASSPGIYTEAFF. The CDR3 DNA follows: TGTGCCAGCAGCCCCGGGATTTACACTGAAGCTTTCTTT.

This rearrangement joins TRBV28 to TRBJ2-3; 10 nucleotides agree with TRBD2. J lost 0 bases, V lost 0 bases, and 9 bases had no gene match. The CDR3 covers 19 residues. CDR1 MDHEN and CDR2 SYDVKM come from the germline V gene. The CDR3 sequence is CASSLWASGGVPSTDTQYF. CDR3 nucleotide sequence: TGTGCCAGCAGTTTATGGGCTAGCGGGGGAGTTCCTAGCACAGATACGCAGTATTTT. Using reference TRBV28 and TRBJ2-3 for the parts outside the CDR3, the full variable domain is DVKVTQSSRYLVKRTGEKVFLECVQDMDHENMFWYRQDPGLGLRLIYFSYDVKMKEKGDIPEGYSVSREKKERFSLILESASTNQTSMYLCASSLWASGGVPSTDTQYFGPGTRLTVL.

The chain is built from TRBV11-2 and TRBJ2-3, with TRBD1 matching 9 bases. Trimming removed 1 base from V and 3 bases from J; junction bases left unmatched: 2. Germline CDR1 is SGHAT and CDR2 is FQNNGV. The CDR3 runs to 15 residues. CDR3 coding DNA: TGTGCCAGCAGCTTAGTTGGGACAGGGACAGATACGCAGTATTTT. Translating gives CASSLVGTGTDTQYF.

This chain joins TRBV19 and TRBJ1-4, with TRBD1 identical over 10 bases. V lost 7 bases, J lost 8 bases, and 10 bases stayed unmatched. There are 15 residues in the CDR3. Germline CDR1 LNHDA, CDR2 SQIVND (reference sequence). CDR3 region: CASTQGTGAVEKLFF. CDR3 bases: TGTGCCAGTACCCAGGGGACAGGGGCGGTAGAAAAACTGTTTTTT.

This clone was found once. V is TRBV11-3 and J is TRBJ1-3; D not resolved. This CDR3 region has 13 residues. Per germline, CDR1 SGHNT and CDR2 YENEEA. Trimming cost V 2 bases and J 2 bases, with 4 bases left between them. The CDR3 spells CASSLRAGNTIYF. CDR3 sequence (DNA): TGTGCCAGCAGCTTACGGGCTGGAAACACCATATATTTT.

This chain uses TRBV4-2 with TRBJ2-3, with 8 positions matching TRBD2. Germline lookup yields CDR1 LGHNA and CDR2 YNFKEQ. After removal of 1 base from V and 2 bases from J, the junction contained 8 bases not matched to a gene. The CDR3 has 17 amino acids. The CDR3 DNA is TGTGCCAGCAGCCAAGGAATGGCGGGGGGCCTCACAGATACGCAGTATTTT. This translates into CASSQGMAGGLTDTQYF.

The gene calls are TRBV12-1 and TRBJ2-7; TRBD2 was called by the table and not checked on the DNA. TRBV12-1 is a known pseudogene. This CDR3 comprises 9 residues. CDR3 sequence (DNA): TGTGCCAGAAGGGAGGAGCAGTACGTC. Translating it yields CARREEQYV.

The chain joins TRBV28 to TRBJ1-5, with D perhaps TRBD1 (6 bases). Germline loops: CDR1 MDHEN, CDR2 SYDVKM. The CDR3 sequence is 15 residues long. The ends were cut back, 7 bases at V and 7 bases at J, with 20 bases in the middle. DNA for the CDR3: TGTGCCAGCACTAATCGAAGGGGGACCAGGCAGCCCCAGCATTTT. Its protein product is CASTNRRGTRQPQHF.

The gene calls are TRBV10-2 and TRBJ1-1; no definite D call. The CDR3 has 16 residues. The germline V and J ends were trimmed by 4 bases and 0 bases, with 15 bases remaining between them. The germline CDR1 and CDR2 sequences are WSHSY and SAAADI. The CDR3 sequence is CASSGRAVIMNTEAFF. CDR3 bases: TGCGCCAGCAGTGGGAGGGCAGTAATCATGAACACTGAAGCTTTCTTT.

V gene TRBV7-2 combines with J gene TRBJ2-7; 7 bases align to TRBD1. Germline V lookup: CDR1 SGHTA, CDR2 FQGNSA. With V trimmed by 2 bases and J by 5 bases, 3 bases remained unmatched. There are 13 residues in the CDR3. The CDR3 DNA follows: TGTGCCAGCAGCTTAAGACAGGGCCACGAGCAGTACGTC. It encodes CASSLRQGHEQYV.

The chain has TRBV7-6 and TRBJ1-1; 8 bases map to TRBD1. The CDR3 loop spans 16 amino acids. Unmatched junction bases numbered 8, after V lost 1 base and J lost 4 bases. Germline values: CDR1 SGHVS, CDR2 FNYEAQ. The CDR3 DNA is TGTGCCAGCAGCTTAGGAGGACAGGGTACGACCACTGAAGCTTTCTTT. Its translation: CASSLGGQGTTTEAFF.

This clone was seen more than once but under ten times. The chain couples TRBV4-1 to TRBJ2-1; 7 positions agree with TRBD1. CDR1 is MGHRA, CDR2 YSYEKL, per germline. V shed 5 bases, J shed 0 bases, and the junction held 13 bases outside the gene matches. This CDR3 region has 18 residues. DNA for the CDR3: TGCGCCAGCAGCTACCGGACAGGCCTCCCGAGCTCCTACAATGAGCAGTTCTTC. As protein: CASSYRTGLPSSYNEQFF.

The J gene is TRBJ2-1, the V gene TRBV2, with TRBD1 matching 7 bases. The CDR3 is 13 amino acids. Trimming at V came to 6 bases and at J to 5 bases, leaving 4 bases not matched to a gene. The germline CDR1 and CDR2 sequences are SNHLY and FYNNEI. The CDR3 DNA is TGTGCCAGCAGACGGACAGGTAACAATGAGCAGTTCTTC. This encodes CASRRTGNNEQFF.

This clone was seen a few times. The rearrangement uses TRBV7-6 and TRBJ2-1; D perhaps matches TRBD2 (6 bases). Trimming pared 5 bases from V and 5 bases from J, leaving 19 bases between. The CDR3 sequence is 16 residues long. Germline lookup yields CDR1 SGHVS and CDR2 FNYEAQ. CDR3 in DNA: TGTGCCAGCAGCGCGGAACCGGGACTCATAAACAATGAGCAGTTCTTC. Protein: CASSAEPGLINNEQFF.

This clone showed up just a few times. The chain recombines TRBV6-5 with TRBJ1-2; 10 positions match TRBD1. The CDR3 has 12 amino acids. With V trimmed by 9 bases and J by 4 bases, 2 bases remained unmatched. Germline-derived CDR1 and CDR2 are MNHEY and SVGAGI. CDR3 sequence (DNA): TGTGCCAGTAGGACAGGGGGCTATGGCTACACCTTC. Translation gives CASRTGGYGYTF.

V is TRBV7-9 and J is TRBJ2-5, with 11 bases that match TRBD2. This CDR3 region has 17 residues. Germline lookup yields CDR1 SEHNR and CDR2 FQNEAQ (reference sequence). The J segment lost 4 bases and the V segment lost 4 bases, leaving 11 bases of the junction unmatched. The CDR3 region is CASSSRLAGGERETQYF. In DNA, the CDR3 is TGTGCCAGCAGCTCTCGGCTAGCGGGAGGAGAGAGAGAGACCCAGTACTTC.

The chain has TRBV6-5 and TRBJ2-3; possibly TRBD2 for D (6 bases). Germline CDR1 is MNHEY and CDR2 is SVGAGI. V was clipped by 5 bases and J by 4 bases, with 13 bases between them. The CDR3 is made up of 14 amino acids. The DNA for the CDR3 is TGTGCCAGCAGTACCCCGGGGAGGTCAGATACGCAGTATTTT. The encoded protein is CASSTPGRSDTQYF.

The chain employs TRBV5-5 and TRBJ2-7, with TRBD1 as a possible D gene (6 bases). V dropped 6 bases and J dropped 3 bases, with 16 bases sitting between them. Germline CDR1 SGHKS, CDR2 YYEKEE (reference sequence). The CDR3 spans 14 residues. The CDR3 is CASKNRVYYYEQYF. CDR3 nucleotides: TGTGCCAGCAAGAACAGGGTTTACTACTACGAGCAGTACTTC.

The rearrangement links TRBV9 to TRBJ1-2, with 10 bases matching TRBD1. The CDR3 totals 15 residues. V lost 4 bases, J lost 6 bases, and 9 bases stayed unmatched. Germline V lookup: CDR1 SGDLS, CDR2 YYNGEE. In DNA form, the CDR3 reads TGTGCCAGCAGCCCTCCTTGGACAGGGGGTCATGGCTACACCTTC. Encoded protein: CASSPPWTGGHGYTF.

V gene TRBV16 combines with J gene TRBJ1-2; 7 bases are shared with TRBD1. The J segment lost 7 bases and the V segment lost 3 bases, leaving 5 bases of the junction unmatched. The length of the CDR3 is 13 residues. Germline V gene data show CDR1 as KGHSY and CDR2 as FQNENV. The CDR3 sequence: CASSQEQGSGYTF. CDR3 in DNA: TGTGCCAGCAGCCAGGAACAGGGGAGTGGCTACACCTTC.

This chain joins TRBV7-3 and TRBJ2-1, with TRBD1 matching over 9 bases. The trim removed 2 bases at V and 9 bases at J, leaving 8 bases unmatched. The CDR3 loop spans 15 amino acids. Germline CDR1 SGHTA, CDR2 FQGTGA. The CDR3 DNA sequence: TGTGCCAGCAGCTTATCGGACAGGGGAGGGGTTGAGCAGTTCTTC. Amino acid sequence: CASSLSDRGGVEQFF.

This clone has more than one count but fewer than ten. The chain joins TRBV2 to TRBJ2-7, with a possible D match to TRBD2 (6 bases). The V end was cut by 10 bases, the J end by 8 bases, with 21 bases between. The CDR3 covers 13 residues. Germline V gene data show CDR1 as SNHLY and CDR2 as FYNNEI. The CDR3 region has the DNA TGTGCCACCACCCCCAACCCCGGAGGGAAGCAGTACGTC. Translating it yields CATTPNPGGKQYV.